This T cell receptor (beta chain) was obtained from a study of blood T cell repertoires in COVID-19. The CDR3 is 14 residues long. Trimming took 4 bases from V and 5 from J, leaving 9 bases between them. Germline CDR1 and CDR2: LGHDT and YNNKEL (reference sequence). TCRdb's copy holds only in-frame clones and misses some; the assay was immunoSEQ multiplex PCR. Of about 260,000 clones detected, around 87% appear once; the ten largest clones hold about 1.6%. The receptor was isolated from a woman between 40 and 55 years old who had recovered from COVID-19. The sequenced sample was peripheral blood. The rearrangement uses TRBV3-1 (or the pseudogene TRBV3-2) and TRBJ1-6; D may be TRBD1 (5 bases). Here the CDR3 reads CASSLGTNNSPLHF. The CDR3 bases are TGTGCCAGCAGCCTGGGGACTAATAATTCACCCCTCCACTTT.